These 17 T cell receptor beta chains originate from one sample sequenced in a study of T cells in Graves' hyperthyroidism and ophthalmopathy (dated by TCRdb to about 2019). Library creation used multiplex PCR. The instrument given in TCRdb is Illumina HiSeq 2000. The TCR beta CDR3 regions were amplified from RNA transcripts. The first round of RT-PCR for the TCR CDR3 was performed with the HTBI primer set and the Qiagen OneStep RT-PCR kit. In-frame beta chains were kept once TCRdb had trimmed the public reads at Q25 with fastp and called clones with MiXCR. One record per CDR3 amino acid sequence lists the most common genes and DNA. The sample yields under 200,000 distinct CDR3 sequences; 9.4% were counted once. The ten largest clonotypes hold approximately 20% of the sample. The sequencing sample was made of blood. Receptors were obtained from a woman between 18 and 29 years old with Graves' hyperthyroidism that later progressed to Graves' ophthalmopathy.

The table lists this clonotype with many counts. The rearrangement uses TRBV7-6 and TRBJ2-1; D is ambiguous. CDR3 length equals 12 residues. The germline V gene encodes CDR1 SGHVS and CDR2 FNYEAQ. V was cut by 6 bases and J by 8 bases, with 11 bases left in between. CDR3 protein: CASSSRRYEQFF. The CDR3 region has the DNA TGTGCCAGCAGTTCCAGGCGGTATGAGCAGTTCTTC.

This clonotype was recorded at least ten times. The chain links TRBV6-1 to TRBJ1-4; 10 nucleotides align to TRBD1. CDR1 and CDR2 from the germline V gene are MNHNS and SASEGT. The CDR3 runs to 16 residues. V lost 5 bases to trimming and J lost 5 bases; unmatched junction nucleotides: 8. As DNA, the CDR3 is TGTGCCAGCAGTTCGTTACCGGGACAGGGGAATGAAAAACTGTTTTTT. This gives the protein CASSSLPGQGNEKLFF.

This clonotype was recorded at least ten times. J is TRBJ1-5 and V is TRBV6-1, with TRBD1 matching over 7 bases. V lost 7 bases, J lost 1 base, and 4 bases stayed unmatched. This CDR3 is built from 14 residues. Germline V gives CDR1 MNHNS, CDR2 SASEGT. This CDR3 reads CASKPQGSNQPQHF. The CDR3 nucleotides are TGTGCCAGCAAGCCACAGGGGAGCAATCAGCCCCAGCATTTT.

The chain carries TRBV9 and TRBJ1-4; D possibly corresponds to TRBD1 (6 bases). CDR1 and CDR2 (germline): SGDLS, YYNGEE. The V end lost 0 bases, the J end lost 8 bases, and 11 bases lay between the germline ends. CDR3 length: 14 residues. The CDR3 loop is CASSVGQGKEKLFF. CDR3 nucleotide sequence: TGTGCCAGCAGCGTAGGTCAGGGGAAGGAAAAACTGTTTTTT.

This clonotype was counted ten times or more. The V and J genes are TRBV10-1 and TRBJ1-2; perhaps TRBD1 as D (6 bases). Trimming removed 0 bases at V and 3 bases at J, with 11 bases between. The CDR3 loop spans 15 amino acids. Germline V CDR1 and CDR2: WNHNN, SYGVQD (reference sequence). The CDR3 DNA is TGCGCCAGCAGTGAGTCGGGGGGCAACGACTATGGCTACACCTTC. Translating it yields CASSESGGNDYGYTF.

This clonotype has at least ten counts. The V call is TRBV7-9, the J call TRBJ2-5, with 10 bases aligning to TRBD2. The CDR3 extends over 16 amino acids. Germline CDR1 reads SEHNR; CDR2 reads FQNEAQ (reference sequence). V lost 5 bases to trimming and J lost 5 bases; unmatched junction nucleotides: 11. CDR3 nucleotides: TGTGCCAGCAGCCCTTCTTCAGCGGGGGGGTTGGAGACCCAGTACTTC. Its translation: CASSPSSAGGLETQYF. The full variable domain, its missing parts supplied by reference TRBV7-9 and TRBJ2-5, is DTGVSQNPRHKITKRGQNVTFRCDPISEHNRLYWYRQTLGQGPEFLTYFQNEAQLEKSRLLSDRFSAERPKGSFSTLEIQRTEQGDSAMYLCASSPSSAGGLETQYFGPGTRLLVL.

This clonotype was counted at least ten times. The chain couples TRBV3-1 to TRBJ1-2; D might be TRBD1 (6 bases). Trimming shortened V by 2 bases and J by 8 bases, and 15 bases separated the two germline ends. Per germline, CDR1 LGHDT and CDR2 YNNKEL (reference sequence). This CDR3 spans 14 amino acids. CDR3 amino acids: CASSQYDRSEGYTF. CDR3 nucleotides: TGTGCCAGCAGCCAATACGACAGGTCTGAGGGCTACACCTTC.

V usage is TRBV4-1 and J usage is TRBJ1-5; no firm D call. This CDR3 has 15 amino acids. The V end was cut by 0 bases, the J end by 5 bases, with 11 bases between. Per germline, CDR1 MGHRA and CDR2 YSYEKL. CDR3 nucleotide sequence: TGCGCCAGCAGCCAAGATGGCACAGCCGATCAGCCCCAGCATTTT. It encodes CASSQDGTADQPQHF.

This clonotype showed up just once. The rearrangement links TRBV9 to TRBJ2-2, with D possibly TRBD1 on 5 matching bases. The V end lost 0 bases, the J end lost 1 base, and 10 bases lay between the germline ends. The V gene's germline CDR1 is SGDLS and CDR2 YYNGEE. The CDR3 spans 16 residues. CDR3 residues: CASSVDPGKNTGELFF. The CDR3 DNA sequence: TGTGCCAGCAGCGTAGATCCAGGGAAGAACACCGGGGAGCTGTTTTTT.

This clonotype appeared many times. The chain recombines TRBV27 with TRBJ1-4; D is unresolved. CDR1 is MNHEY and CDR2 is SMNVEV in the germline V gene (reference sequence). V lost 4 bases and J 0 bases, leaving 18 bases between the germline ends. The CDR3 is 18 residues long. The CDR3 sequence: CASSSRIFAVATNEKLFF. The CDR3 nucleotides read TGTGCCAGCAGTTCCCGGATTTTCGCGGTTGCAACTAATGAAAAACTGTTTTTT.

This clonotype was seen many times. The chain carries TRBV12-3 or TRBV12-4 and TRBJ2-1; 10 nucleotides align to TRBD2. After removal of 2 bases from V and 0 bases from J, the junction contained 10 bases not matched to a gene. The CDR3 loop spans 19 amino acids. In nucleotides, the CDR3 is TGTGCCAGCAGTTTATTAGGACTAGCGGTTGGAAGCTCCTACAATGAGCAGTTCTTC. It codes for CASSLLGLAVGSSYNEQFF.

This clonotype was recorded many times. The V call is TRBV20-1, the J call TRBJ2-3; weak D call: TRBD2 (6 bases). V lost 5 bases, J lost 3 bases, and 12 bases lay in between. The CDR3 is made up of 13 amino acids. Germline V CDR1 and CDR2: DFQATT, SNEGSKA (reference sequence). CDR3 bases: TGCAGTGCTTATCACCGGGGGACAGATACGCAGTATTTT. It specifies CSAYHRGTDTQYF.

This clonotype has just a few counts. CDR3 sequence: CASGLRGDQYF. The CDR3, as DNA: TGTGCCAGCGGGCTGCGGGGCGACCAGTACTTC. The V gene is TRBV9, the J gene TRBJ2-7, with D possibly TRBD2 on 6 matching bases. Germline values: CDR1 SGDLS, CDR2 YYNGEE. The CDR3 has 11 amino acids. Deletions cut 7 bases from V and 10 bases from J, with 15 bases between.

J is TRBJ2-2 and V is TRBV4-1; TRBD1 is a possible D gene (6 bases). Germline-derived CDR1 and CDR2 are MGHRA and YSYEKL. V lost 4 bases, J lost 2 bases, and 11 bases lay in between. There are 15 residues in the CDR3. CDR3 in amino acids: CASSRSRGNTGELFF. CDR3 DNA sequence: TGCGCCAGCAGCCGGAGCAGGGGAAACACCGGGGAGCTGTTTTTT.

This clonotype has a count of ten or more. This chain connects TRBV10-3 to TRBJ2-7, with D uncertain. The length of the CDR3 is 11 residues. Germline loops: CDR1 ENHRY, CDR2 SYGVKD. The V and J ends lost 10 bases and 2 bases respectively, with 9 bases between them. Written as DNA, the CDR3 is TGTGCCACCCTAGAAACCTACGAGCAGTACTTC. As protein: CATLETYEQYF.

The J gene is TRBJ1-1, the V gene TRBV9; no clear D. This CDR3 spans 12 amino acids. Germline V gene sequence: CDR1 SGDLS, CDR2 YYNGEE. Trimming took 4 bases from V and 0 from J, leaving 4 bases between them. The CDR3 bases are TGTGCCAGCAGCTCGATGAACACTGAAGCTTTCTTT. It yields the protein CASSSMNTEAFF.

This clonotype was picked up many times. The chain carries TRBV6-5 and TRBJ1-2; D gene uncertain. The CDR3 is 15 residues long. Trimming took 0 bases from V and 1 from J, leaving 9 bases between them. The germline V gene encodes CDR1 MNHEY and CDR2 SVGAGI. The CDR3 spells CASSYSSGINYGYTF. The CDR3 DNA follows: TGTGCCAGCAGTTACTCTTCCGGCATTAACTATGGCTACACCTTC.